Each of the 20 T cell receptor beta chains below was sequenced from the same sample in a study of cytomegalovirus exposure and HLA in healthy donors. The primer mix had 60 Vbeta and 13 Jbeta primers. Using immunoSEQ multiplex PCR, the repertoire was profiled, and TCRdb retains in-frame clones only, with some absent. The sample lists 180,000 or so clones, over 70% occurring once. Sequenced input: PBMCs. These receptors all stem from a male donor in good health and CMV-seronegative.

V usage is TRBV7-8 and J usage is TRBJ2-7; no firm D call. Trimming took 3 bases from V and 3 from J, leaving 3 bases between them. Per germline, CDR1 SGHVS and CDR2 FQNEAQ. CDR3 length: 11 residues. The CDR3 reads CASSFSYEQYF. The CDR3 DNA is TGTGCCAGCAGCTTCAGCTACGAGCAGTACTTC.

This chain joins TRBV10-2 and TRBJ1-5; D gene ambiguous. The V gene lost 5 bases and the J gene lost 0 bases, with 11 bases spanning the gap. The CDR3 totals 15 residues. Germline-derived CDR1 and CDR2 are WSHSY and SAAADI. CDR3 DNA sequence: TGCGCCAGCAGTAGGAGCGGGAATAGCAATCAGCCCCAGCATTTT. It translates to CASSRSGNSNQPQHF.

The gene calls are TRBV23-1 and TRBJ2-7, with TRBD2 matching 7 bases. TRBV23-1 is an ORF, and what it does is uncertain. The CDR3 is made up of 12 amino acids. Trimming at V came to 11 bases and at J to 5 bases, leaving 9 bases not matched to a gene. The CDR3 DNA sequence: TGCGCCCGCCGGGGGGAAGAGGACGAGCAGTACTTC. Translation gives CARRGEEDEQYF.

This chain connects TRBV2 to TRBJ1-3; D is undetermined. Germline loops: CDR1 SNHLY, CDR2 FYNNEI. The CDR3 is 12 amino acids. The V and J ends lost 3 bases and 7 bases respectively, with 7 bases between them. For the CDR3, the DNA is TGTGCCAGCAGTGACCGAGGGAACACCATATATTTT. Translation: CASSDRGNTIYF.

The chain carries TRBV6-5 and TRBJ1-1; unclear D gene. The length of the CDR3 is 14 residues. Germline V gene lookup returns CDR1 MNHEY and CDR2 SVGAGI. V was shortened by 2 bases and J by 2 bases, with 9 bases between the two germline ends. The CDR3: CASSYEETNTEAFF. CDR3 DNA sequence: TGTGCCAGCAGTTACGAGGAAACAAACACTGAAGCTTTCTTT.

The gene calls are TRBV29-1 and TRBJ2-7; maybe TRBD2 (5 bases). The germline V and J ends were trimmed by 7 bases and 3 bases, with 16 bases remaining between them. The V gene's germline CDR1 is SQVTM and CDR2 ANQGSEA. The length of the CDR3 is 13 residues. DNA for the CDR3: TGCAGCGCCCGGTCGAGAGGGCGCTACGAGCAGTACTTC. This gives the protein CSARSRGRYEQYF.

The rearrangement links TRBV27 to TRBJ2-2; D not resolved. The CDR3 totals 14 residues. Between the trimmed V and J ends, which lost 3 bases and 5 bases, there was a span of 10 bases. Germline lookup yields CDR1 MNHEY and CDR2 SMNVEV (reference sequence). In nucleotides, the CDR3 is TGTGCCAGCAGTTTGACACTTGGTACCGGGGAGCTGTTTTTT. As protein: CASSLTLGTGELFF.

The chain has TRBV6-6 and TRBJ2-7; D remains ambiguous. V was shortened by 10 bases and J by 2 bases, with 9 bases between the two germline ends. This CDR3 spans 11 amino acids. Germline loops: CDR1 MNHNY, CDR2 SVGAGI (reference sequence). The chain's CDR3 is CATSETYEQYF. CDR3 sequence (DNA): TGTGCCACCTCCGAGACCTACGAGCAGTACTTC.

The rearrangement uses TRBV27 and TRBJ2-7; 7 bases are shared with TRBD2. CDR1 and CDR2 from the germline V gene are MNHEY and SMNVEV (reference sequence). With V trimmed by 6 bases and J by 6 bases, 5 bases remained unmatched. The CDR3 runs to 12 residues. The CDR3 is CASSRGVREQYF. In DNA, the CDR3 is TGTGCCAGCAGCCGGGGGGTGCGCGAGCAGTACTTC.

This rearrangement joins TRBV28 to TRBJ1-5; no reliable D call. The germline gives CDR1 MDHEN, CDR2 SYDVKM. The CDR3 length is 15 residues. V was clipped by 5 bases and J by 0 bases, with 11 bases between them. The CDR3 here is CASSRTEFSNQPQHF. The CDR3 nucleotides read TGTGCCAGCAGTCGGACTGAGTTTAGCAATCAGCCCCAGCATTTT.

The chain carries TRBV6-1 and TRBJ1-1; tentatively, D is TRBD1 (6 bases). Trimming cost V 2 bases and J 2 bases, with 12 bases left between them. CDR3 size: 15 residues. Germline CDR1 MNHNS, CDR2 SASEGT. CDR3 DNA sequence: TGTGCCAGCAGTGAATCGGGGGGGCGCAACACTGAAGCTTTCTTT. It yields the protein CASSESGGRNTEAFF.

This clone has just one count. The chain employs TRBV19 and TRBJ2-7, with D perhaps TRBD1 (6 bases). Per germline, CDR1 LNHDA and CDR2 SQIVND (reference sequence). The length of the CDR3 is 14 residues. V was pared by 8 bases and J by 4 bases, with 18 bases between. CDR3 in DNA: TGTGCCAGTTCTGGCGGTGGGGGCGGTTACGAGCAGTACTTC. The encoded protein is CASSGGGGGYEQYF.

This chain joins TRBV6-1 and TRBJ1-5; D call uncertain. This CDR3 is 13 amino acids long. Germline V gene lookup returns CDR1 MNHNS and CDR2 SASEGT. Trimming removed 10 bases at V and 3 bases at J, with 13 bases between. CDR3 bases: TGTGCCACCAGCGAGAACTCCAATCAGCCCCAGCATTTT. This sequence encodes CATSENSNQPQHF.

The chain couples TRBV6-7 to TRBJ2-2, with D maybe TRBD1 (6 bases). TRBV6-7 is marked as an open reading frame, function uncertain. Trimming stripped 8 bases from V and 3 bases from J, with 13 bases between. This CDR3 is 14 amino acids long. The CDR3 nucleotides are TGTGCCAGCTCGGGACATCAGGACACCGGGGAGCTGTTTTTT. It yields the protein CASSGHQDTGELFF.

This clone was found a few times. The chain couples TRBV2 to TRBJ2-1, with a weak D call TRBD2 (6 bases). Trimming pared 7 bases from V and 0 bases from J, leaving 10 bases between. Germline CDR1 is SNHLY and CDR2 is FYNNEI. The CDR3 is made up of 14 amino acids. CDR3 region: CASKASVSYNEQFF. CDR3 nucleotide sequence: TGTGCCAGCAAGGCTAGCGTCTCCTACAATGAGCAGTTCTTC.

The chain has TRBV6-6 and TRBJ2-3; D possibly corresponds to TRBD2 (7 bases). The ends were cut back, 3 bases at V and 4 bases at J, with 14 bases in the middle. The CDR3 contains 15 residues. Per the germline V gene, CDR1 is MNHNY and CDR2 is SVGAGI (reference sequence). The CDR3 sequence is CASSYGRGAADTQYF. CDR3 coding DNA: TGTGCCAGCAGTTATGGACGGGGGGCTGCAGATACGCAGTATTTT.

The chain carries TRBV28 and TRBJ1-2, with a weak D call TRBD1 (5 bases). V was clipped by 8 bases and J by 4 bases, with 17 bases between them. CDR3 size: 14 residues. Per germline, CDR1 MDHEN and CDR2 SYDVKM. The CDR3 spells CASRTGMTSYGYTF. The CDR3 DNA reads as TGTGCCAGCCGCACAGGTATGACTAGCTATGGCTACACCTTC.

The CDR3 loop is CASSLVGVGQPQHF. The DNA of the CDR3 is TGCGCCAGCAGCCTGGTCGGGGTGGGTCAGCCCCAGCATTTT. This rearrangement joins TRBV4-1 to TRBJ1-5; the D is unclear. Trimming left V 4 bases short and J 6 bases short, with 13 bases between. The CDR3 totals 14 residues. Germline V lookup: CDR1 MGHRA, CDR2 YSYEKL.

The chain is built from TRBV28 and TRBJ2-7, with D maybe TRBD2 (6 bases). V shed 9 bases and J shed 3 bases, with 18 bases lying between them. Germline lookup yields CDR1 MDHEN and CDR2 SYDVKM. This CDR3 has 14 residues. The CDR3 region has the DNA TGTGCCAGGCCGACGATGGGCGGGGTCTACGAGCAGTACTTC. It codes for CARPTMGGVYEQYF.

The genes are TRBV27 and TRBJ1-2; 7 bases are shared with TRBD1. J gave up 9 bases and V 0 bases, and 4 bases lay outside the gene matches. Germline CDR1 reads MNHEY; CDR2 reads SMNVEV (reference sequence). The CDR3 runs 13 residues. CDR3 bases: TGTGCCAGCAGTTTATCCCGGGACAGTCGCTACACCTTC. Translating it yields CASSLSRDSRYTF.